These 29 T cell receptor beta chains came from one sample sequenced in a study of human T cells and chemical hapten exposure. Each CDR3 protein is one row after TCRdb ran MiXCR on the RACE reads. Of roughly 50,000 distinct CDR3 sequences in the sample, more than 9.5% were seen once. The time point denotes: patch test 1, 2 weeks after DPC sensitization. Treatment defined: therapeutic diphenylcyclopropenone sensitization with weekly scalp DPC. Researchers extracted total RNA from unfractionated whole blood. The sample was whole blood, taken in connection with sensitization to the hapten diphenylcyclopropenone (DPC). These TCRs come from a woman in her 40s with alopecia areata. Some clones in this sample may be carry-over from other donors' samples.

This clonotype has just a few counts. The rearrangement joins TRBV27 to TRBJ1-4; D not resolved. The CDR3 has 14 residues. Germline V gene lookup returns CDR1 MNHEY and CDR2 SMNVEV (reference sequence). V was trimmed by 6 bases and J by 7 bases, leaving 15 bases between them. Here the CDR3 DNA reads TGTGCCAGCAGGACTTTGGTTCGGGGTGAAAAACTGTTTTTT. This gives the protein CASRTLVRGEKLFF.

The table lists this clonotype with a few counts. The rearrangement links TRBV28 to TRBJ2-7; D unresolved. The germline V gene has CDR1 MDHEN and CDR2 SYDVKM. V gave up 6 bases and J gave up 4 bases, with 10 bases separating them. This CDR3 spans 12 amino acids. This chain's CDR3 is CASSPLRYEQYF. The CDR3 nucleotides read TGTGCCAGCAGCCCGCTGCGGTACGAGCAGTACTTC. Full variable domain (outside the CDR3, taken from reference TRBV28 and TRBJ2-7): DVKVTQSSRYLVKRTGEKVFLECVQDMDHENMFWYRQDPGLGLRLIYFSYDVKMKEKGDIPEGYSVSREKKERFSLILESASTNQTSMYLCASSPLRYEQYFGPGTRLTVT.

This clonotype turned up a few times. The rearrangement links TRBV7-6 to TRBJ2-1; the D is unclear. This CDR3 contains 12 residues. The germline V and J ends were trimmed by 3 bases and 6 bases, with 6 bases remaining between them. The V gene's germline CDR1 is SGHVS and CDR2 FNYEAQ. Written as DNA, the CDR3 is TGTGCCAGCAGCTTCCTTAGCAATGAGCAGTTCTTC. Its translation is CASSFLSNEQFF.

This clonotype was picked up a small number of times. J is TRBJ1-6 and V is TRBV9; D gene unclear. The CDR3 totals 15 residues. V lost 0 bases and J 8 bases, leaving 12 bases between the germline ends. CDR1 SGDLS and CDR2 YYNGEE come from the germline V gene. The CDR3 DNA is TGTGCCAGCAGCGTAGCTGGCAGCCCAGATTCACCCCTCCACTTT. Its translation is CASSVAGSPDSPLHF.

The genes are TRBV18 and TRBJ2-1; 8 nucleotides line up with TRBD2. The length of the CDR3 is 19 residues. The trim removed 3 bases at V and 4 bases at J, leaving 17 bases unmatched. The germline V gene has CDR1 KGHSH and CDR2 LQKENI. Written as DNA, the CDR3 is TGTGCCAGCTCACCCTACGTCGCGGGAGGACCGGCCTCATACAATGAGCAGTTCTTC. Amino acid sequence: CASSPYVAGGPASYNEQFF.

This clonotype was detected many times. The rearrangement joins TRBV27 to TRBJ2-7; no clear D. This CDR3 is 14 amino acids long. Germline lookup yields CDR1 MNHEY and CDR2 SMNVEV (reference sequence). Trimming stripped 1 base from V and 0 bases from J, with 7 bases between. CDR3 protein: CASSLFAHSYEQYF. The CDR3 bases are TGTGCCAGCAGTTTATTTGCGCACTCCTACGAGCAGTACTTC.

In this sample, this clonotype turned up many times. The J gene is TRBJ2-7, the V gene TRBV9, with D unclear. V was trimmed by 4 bases and J by 2 bases, leaving 7 bases between them. The germline V gene has CDR1 SGDLS and CDR2 YYNGEE. CDR3 size: 12 residues. In nucleotides, the CDR3 is TGTGCCAGCAGCCCGGGTACCTACGAGCAGTACTTC. This gives the protein CASSPGTYEQYF. The complete variable domain, with remaining parts taken from reference TRBV9 and TRBJ2-7, reads DSGVTQTPKHLITATGQRVTLRCSPRSGDLSVYWYQQSLDQGLQFLIQYYNGEERAKGNILERFSAQQFPDLHSELNLSSLELGDSALYFCASSPGTYEQYFGPGTRLTVT.

This clonotype occurred a few times. The genes are TRBV2 and TRBJ1-1; D is possibly TRBD1 (5 bases). This CDR3 is built from 13 residues. The germline V and J ends were trimmed by 7 bases and 0 bases, with 9 bases remaining between them. Per the germline V gene, CDR1 is SNHLY and CDR2 is FYNNEI. The CDR3 DNA reads as TGTGCCAGCAAGGGACCCATGAACACTGAAGCTTTCTTT. Its translation: CASKGPMNTEAFF.

This clonotype was counted a few times. V and J are TRBV3-1 and TRBJ2-1; possible D gene TRBD2, 5 bases. This CDR3 has 14 residues. V lost 0 bases and J lost 5, with 8 bases in between. Germline V gene sequence: CDR1 LGHDT, CDR2 YNNKEL (reference sequence). In DNA, the CDR3 is TGTGCCAGCAGCCAAGATCTGCGGGACAATGAGCAGTTCTTC. Translating it yields CASSQDLRDNEQFF.

The genes are TRBV5-5 and TRBJ1-5; maybe TRBD1 (5 bases). Germline CDR1 and CDR2: SGHKS and YYEKEE (reference sequence). The CDR3 totals 14 residues. V lost 0 bases and J lost 7, with 11 bases in between. Here the CDR3 DNA reads TGTGCCAGCAGCTTGGAGGGGCTGGGCCAGCCCCAGCATTTT. Translation: CASSLEGLGQPQHF.

The rearrangement joins TRBV5-1 to TRBJ2-1, with D unclear. The V end was cut by 0 bases, the J end by 0 bases, with 7 bases between. The CDR3 has 15 amino acids. The germline CDR1 and CDR2 sequences are SGHRS and YFSETQ. The CDR3 bases are TGCGCCAGCAGCTTGGAACCCTCCTCCTACAATGAGCAGTTCTTC. Protein: CASSLEPSSYNEQFF.

The V and J genes are TRBV11-3 and TRBJ2-1; D is ambiguous. This CDR3 contains 12 residues. Trimming pared 5 bases from V and 5 bases from J, leaving 7 bases between. Germline V gene data show CDR1 as SGHNT and CDR2 as YENEEA. The CDR3 here is CASSPDHNEQFF. CDR3 in DNA: TGTGCCAGCAGCCCCGACCACAATGAGCAGTTCTTC.

This sequence joins TRBV4-3 and TRBJ2-3; 8 bases match TRBD2. This CDR3 has 17 amino acids. V dropped 4 bases and J dropped 4; count of bases not matched to a gene: 13. Germline V gives CDR1 LGHNA, CDR2 YSLEER. CDR3 bases: TGCGCCAGCAGCCCACAGGTGACGGGGGGGAACGCAGATACGCAGTATTTT. The encoded protein is CASSPQVTGGNADTQYF.

This sequence joins TRBV9 and TRBJ1-2; 7 bases line up with TRBD1. This CDR3 comprises 12 residues. The germline V gene has CDR1 SGDLS and CDR2 YYNGEE. V gave up 5 bases and J gave up 8 bases; unmatched junction bases: 6. The CDR3 sequence: CASSTGEGGYTF. CDR3 in DNA: TGTGCCAGCAGTACAGGGGAAGGAGGCTACACCTTC.

This clonotype was seen a few times. The chain carries TRBV6-6 and TRBJ2-1, with 10 bases identical to TRBD2. CDR1 and CDR2 (germline): MNHNY, SVGAGI (reference sequence). The CDR3 runs to 15 residues. J was trimmed by 7 bases and V by 2 bases; bases with no gene match: 5. CDR3 amino acids: CASSYGQTSGNEQFF. The CDR3 coding sequence is TGTGCCAGCAGTTACGGGCAGACTAGCGGGAATGAGCAGTTCTTC.

This clonotype has at least ten counts. This chain connects TRBV7-2 to TRBJ2-5; 8 nucleotides agree with TRBD2. V lost 0 bases and J lost 1; bases outside the gene matches: 7. Germline V lookup: CDR1 SGHTA, CDR2 FQGNSA. The CDR3 has 17 amino acids. This chain's CDR3 is CASSLAYAGGSQETQYF. The CDR3 DNA sequence: TGTGCCAGCAGCTTAGCGTACGCGGGAGGCTCCCAAGAGACCCAGTACTTC.

This clonotype was counted a few times. The V call is TRBV6-5, the J call TRBJ1-6; D is unresolved. The CDR3 totals 15 residues. Trimming removed 2 bases from V and 6 bases from J, with 11 bases in between. CDR1 MNHEY and CDR2 SVGAGI come from the germline V gene. CDR3 region: CASSYGILSNSPLHF. The CDR3 nucleotides are TGTGCCAGCAGTTACGGGATTCTTAGTAATTCACCCCTCCACTTT.

The V call is TRBV12-5, the J call TRBJ2-6; TRBD1 agrees at 8 bases. V shed 0 bases, J shed 2 bases, and the junction held 18 bases outside the gene matches. Germline V lookup: CDR1 LGHNT, CDR2 FRNRAP. CDR3 length: 22 residues. The CDR3 loop reads CASGLVILPGQGDLPGANVLTF. CDR3 nucleotides: TGTGCTAGTGGTTTGGTAATCTTGCCCGGACAGGGTGATTTACCTGGGGCCAACGTCCTGACTTTC.

In this sample, this clonotype turned up a few times. V and J are TRBV28 and TRBJ2-7; D call uncertain. The germline V gene encodes CDR1 MDHEN and CDR2 SYDVKM. V lost 6 bases and J 5 bases, leaving 8 bases between the germline ends. There are 11 residues in the CDR3. The CDR3, as DNA: TGTGCCAGCAGAGGGTTGAACGAGCAGTACTTC. Amino acid sequence: CASRGLNEQYF.

The chain couples TRBV21-1 to TRBJ1-1; the DNA was not compared with TRBD1, the D call given in the table. TRBV21-1 is a pseudogene segment. CDR3 length equals 18 residues. Written as DNA, the CDR3 is TGTGCCAGCAGCAAAATTATGTATGAGGGGACAGGTATAGGGGAAGCTTTCTTT. As protein: CASSKIMYEGTGIGEAFF.

This chain links TRBV28 with TRBJ1-4; D unclear. Germline lookup yields CDR1 MDHEN and CDR2 SYDVKM. This CDR3 is built from 12 residues. V lost 6 bases to trimming and J lost 8 bases, with 10 bases between them. For the CDR3, the DNA is TGTGCCAGCAGCCCCCAGTGGGAAAAACTGTTTTTT. It is translated as CASSPQWEKLFF.

V and J are TRBV10-2 and TRBJ1-2; 7 bases are a match to TRBD1. Losses at the gene ends were 6 bases for V and 7 bases for J; bases not matched to a gene: 8. The CDR3 covers 13 residues. Germline CDR1 and CDR2: WSHSY and SAAADI. The CDR3 protein is CASSPTGVGGYTF. In nucleotides, the CDR3 is TGCGCCAGCAGCCCAACAGGGGTTGGTGGCTACACCTTC.

The chain uses TRBV29-1 and TRBJ2-1, with D maybe TRBD1 (6 bases). Trimming pared 7 bases from V and 9 bases from J, leaving 13 bases between. CDR3 length equals 11 residues. Germline CDR1 is SQVTM and CDR2 is ANQGSEA. The CDR3 reads CSAGQRAEQFF. The CDR3 DNA reads TGCAGCGCCGGACAGCGCGCTGAGCAGTTCTTC.

The chain carries TRBV6-2 or TRBV6-3 and TRBJ2-1, with a weak D call TRBD1 (5 bases). Trimming took 2 bases from V and 8 from J, leaving 13 bases between them. The germline gives CDR1 MNHEY, CDR2 SVGEGT. This CDR3 is built from 14 residues. The CDR3 DNA reads as TGTGCCAGCAGTTACGGGCGGATAGGGGATGAGCAGTTCTTC. Translating it yields CASSYGRIGDEQFF.

The CDR3 reads CASRDRGTAEAFF. The CDR3 DNA reads as TGTGCCAGCAGGGACAGGGGGACTGCTGAAGCTTTCTTT. The chain combines TRBV12-3 or TRBV12-4 with TRBJ1-1; 10 nucleotides align to TRBD1. There are 13 residues in the CDR3. The junction had 4 bases not matched to a gene; V was cut back by 6 bases and J by 6 bases.

The table lists this clonotype with many counts. V gene TRBV20-1 combines with J gene TRBJ1-1, with D maybe TRBD1 (5 bases). Trimming pared 0 bases from V and 2 bases from J, leaving 13 bases between. This CDR3 is built from 15 residues. Germline CDR1 and CDR2: DFQATT and SNEGSKA (reference sequence). The CDR3: CSARDPQGGNTEAFF. The CDR3 region has the DNA TGCAGTGCTAGAGATCCCCAGGGTGGTAACACTGAAGCTTTCTTT.

A few counts support this clonotype. V usage is TRBV7-8 and J usage is TRBJ2-7, with 9 positions matching TRBD1. V shed 5 bases and J 0 bases; nucleotides not matched to a gene: 8. The germline V gene encodes CDR1 SGHVS and CDR2 FQNEAQ. The CDR3 has 16 residues. The CDR3 sequence: CASSPFAGQGSYEQYF. The CDR3 DNA reads TGTGCCAGCAGCCCGTTTGCGGGACAGGGCTCCTACGAGCAGTACTTC.

In its sample, this clonotype was seen a few times. The chain uses TRBV28 and TRBJ1-1, with TRBD1 matching over 7 bases. Losses at the gene ends were 4 bases for V and 6 bases for J; bases not matched to a gene: 8. Germline values: CDR1 MDHEN, CDR2 SYDVKM. This CDR3 is 14 amino acids long. The CDR3 loop is CASSSPMGQPEAFF. In DNA form, the CDR3 reads TGTGCCAGCAGTTCCCCCATGGGACAGCCTGAAGCTTTCTTT.

The V and J genes are TRBV7-2 and TRBJ2-3, with D possibly TRBD2 on 6 matching bases. Germline lookup yields CDR1 SGHTA and CDR2 FQGNSA. This CDR3 is built from 14 residues. With 1 base removed from V and 8 bases from J, the gap between germline ends came to 13 bases. CDR3 region: CASSLGLARSTQYF. The CDR3 bases are TGTGCCAGCAGCTTAGGCCTAGCGCGCTCTACGCAGTATTTT.